This T cell receptor (beta chain) was identified in a study of blood T cell repertoires in COVID-19. Clones were read by immunoSEQ multiplex PCR, and TCRdb kept only the in-frame ones, dropping some. The sample records roughly 300,000 clones, around 87% being singletons. Participants were aged about 18 to 100 years from 24 US areas. Participants reported their clinical history, and cohort assignment relied on those reports. Germline assignment: CDR1 GTSNPN and CDR2 SVGIG (reference sequence). The CDR3 sequence is 13 residues long. V gave up 0 bases and J gave up 5 bases, with 8 bases separating them. V usage is TRBV30 and J usage is TRBJ1-5; D gene unclear. The specimen sequenced was PBMCs or T cells enriched from blood (not recorded which). This TCR was sampled from a woman in her 30s who had recovered from COVID-19. CDR3 amino acids: CAWSVSRDQPQHF. The CDR3 bases are TGTGCCTGGAGTGTAAGTAGAGATCAGCCCCAGCATTTT. The full variable domain, rest sourced from reference TRBV30 and TRBJ1-5, is SQTIHQWPATLVQPVGSPLSLECTVEGTSNPNLYWYRQAAGRGLQLLFYSVGIGQISSEVPQNLSASRPQDRQFILSSKKLLLSDSGFYLCAWSVSRDQPQHFGDGTRLSIL.